The clone carrying this TCR beta chain was counted between two and nine times. Its antigen is currently unknown. Germline assignment: CDR1 SQVTM and CDR2 ANQGSEA. The V end was cut by 4 bases, the J end by 3 bases, with 10 bases between. This CDR3 spans 13 amino acids. From 500 ng of total RNA, TCR beta-specific cDNA was reverse-transcribed using a constant-region primer. Three nested multiplex PCR rounds, a slightly modified ARM-PCR, produced the libraries for TCR beta. The first two PCR rounds used TRBV1-TRBV30 primers with a Cbeta primer, approximately 10 cycles each. In TCRdb, the multiplex PCR reads were re-called with MiXCR into one record per CDR3 protein. The sample carries about 310,000 distinct CDR3 sequences, more than 55% recorded once. The sample is drawn from a study of tumor-infiltrating lymphocytes in primary liver carcinoma. Study context: All patients, whether men or women, fell within 30 to 69 years of age. The study, taken as a whole, reports: Paired tumor-adjacent and tumor-blood samples overlapped less than tumor region pairs did.

Researchers drew blood RNA from unsorted whole blood and extracted germline DNA as well. Before the surgical procedure, approximately 4 milliliters of peripheral blood were collected. This rearrangement joins TRBV29-1 to TRBJ1-5; TRBD1 might be the D (6 bases). Material: peripheral blood. This receptor was taken from a woman in her 30s with primary liver carcinoma and hepatitis B virus infection. CDR3 protein: CSVVGQINQPQHF. The CDR3 nucleotides read TGCAGCGTTGTCGGACAGATCAATCAGCCCCAGCATTTT.